A selection of T cell receptor beta chains follows, all from one sample in a study of memory CD4+ T cells and cytomegalovirus serostatus. Clones were read by immunoSEQ multiplex PCR, and TCRdb kept only the in-frame ones, dropping some. The top ten hold 6.4% of the sample, which has about 41,000 clones, about 82% seen once. Sequencing was performed on memory CD4+ T cells from blood. These receptors came from an adult in good health and CMV-seronegative. Both conserved end residues are trimmed from each CDR3. Fields, in order: CDR3 protein, clone size, J gene, V gene. A row's size may be missing; if present it is once, few, many or a size class.

CDR3aa: ASSFREAGGETQY; abundance: few; j_gene: TRBJ2-5; v_gene: TRBV28
CDR3aa: ASSLASSGFYPYNEQF; abundance: NA; j_gene: TRBJ2-1; v_gene: TRBV7-2
CDR3aa: SVGQSSGNTIY; abundance: NA; j_gene: TRBJ1-3; v_gene: TRBV29-1
CDR3aa: ASSRGVSSARTDTQY; abundance: NA; j_gene: TRBJ2-3; v_gene: TRBV19
CDR3aa: ASSLMSGPGELF; abundance: NA; j_gene: TRBJ2-2; v_gene: TRBV5-4
CDR3aa: ASSQDLWTQGEKLF; abundance: NA; j_gene: TRBJ1-4; v_gene: TRBV4-3
CDR3aa: ASSLLLGTETQY; abundance: NA; j_gene: TRBJ2-5; v_gene: TRBV14
CDR3aa: ASSLEVADLTDTQY; abundance: few; j_gene: TRBJ2-3; v_gene: TRBV4-2
CDR3aa: ASSLLDSQSNQPQH; abundance: NA; j_gene: TRBJ1-5; v_gene: TRBV28
CDR3aa: ASSEQGNYGYT; abundance: NA; j_gene: TRBJ1-2; v_gene: TRBV18
CDR3aa: ASSLGLADSTDTQY; abundance: NA; j_gene: TRBJ2-3; v_gene: TRBV5-8
CDR3aa: AWSVGVKSLF; abundance: few; j_gene: TRBJ1-4; v_gene: TRBV30
CDR3aa: AGGFGTEAF; abundance: NA; j_gene: TRBJ1-1; v_gene: TRBV18
CDR3aa: ASSPRAPYNEQF; abundance: medium-sized; j_gene: TRBJ2-1; v_gene: TRBV27
CDR3aa: ASSFRDRPYEQY; abundance: NA; j_gene: TRBJ2-7; v_gene: TRBV6-6
CDR3aa: ASSLENAITGELF; abundance: NA; j_gene: TRBJ2-2; v_gene: TRBV7-2
CDR3aa: ASSRDGRTDTQY; abundance: NA; j_gene: TRBJ2-3; v_gene: TRBV7-2
CDR3aa: ASSQDISGELF; abundance: NA; j_gene: TRBJ2-2; v_gene: TRBV7-9
CDR3aa: ASSFFVGQDSYEQY; abundance: few; j_gene: TRBJ2-7; v_gene: TRBV28
CDR3aa: ASSSGTGPLISGNTIY; abundance: NA; j_gene: TRBJ1-3; v_gene: TRBV7-9
CDR3aa: ATSRGDTGELF; abundance: NA; j_gene: TRBJ2-2; v_gene: TRBV15
CDR3aa: ASSTPQGVVTEAF; abundance: NA; j_gene: TRBJ1-1; v_gene: TRBV19
CDR3aa: ASSEQVSSHEQY; abundance: NA; j_gene: TRBJ2-7; v_gene: TRBV25-1
CDR3aa: ASSYFSEVQETQY; abundance: NA; j_gene: TRBJ2-5; v_gene: TRBV6-6
CDR3aa: ASSTDYNSPLH; abundance: NA; j_gene: TRBJ1-6; v_gene: TRBV27
CDR3aa: ASSTTRDRGNGYT; abundance: NA; j_gene: TRBJ1-2; v_gene: TRBV7-2
CDR3aa: ASSWTGTPNYGYT; abundance: NA; j_gene: TRBJ1-2; v_gene: TRBV7-9
CDR3aa: ASSNLAGGYYEQY; abundance: NA; j_gene: TRBJ2-7; v_gene: TRBV6-5
CDR3aa: ASSYFNTGELF; abundance: NA; j_gene: TRBJ2-2; v_gene: TRBV6-6
CDR3aa: AWKTGQGWTDTQY; abundance: NA; j_gene: TRBJ2-3; v_gene: TRBV30
CDR3aa: ASSFDSGRIHEQF; abundance: NA; j_gene: TRBJ2-1; v_gene: TRBV28
CDR3aa: ASSGYSSYEQY; abundance: few; j_gene: TRBJ2-7; v_gene: TRBV6-1
CDR3aa: ASSLNSGRGYEQF; abundance: once; j_gene: TRBJ2-1; v_gene: TRBV5-1
CDR3aa: ASSQQASGNTGELF; abundance: NA; j_gene: TRBJ2-2; v_gene: TRBV4-3
CDR3aa: ASSDSRGTDTQY; abundance: few; j_gene: TRBJ2-3; v_gene: TRBV6-5
CDR3aa: ASKPPGANVLT; abundance: NA; j_gene: TRBJ2-6; v_gene: TRBV19
CDR3aa: ASSRNGRGTDTQY; abundance: NA; j_gene: TRBJ2-3; v_gene: TRBV4-3
CDR3aa: ASSVTGNSYEQY; abundance: NA; j_gene: TRBJ2-7; v_gene: TRBV9
CDR3aa: ASSLNRGPSTDTQY; abundance: NA; j_gene: TRBJ2-3; v_gene: TRBV5-4
CDR3aa: ASVWGGNTGELF; abundance: NA; j_gene: TRBJ2-2; v_gene: TRBV28
CDR3aa: ASSLATGVVTEAF; abundance: once; j_gene: TRBJ1-1; v_gene: TRBV5-1
CDR3aa: ATETGLGRGTQY; abundance: few; j_gene: TRBJ2-5; v_gene: TRBV15
CDR3aa: AWSLADSYEQY; abundance: NA; j_gene: TRBJ2-7; v_gene: TRBV30
CDR3aa: ASSLERAGAYEQY; abundance: NA; j_gene: TRBJ2-7; v_gene: TRBV5-1
CDR3aa: ASSMVTGGNGYT; abundance: once; j_gene: TRBJ1-2; v_gene: TRBV19